The entry below gives a single T cell receptor (beta chain) sequence along with its context. The antigen remains undetermined. Measured with immunoSEQ multiplex PCR; TCRdb has only the in-frame clones, and not every one. The top ten hold around 8% of the sample, which has approximately 3,700 clones, over 70% seen once. CDR3 length: 18 residues. Trimming removed 1 base from V and 3 bases from J, with 18 bases in between. CDR1 is SGHVS and CDR2 is FQNEAQ in the germline V gene. The record originates from a study of T cell repertoires in ileal Crohn's disease. Study-level information: Thiopurines (around eleven) or anti-TNF agents (approximately 19) were given postoperatively to about half. Biopsies of the neoterminal ileum at postoperative colonoscopy form M6 samples. Overall study results and limits: Clonality above 26.8% at surgery always came with endoscopic recurrence. Compared with non-smokers, active smokers at surgery showed more clonal expansions.

The time point denotes: neoterminal ileum biopsy at postoperative endoscopy, about 6 months after surgery. The TCR sequence derives from an adult with Crohn's disease. V and J are TRBV7-8 and TRBJ2-2, with D tentatively TRBD1 (6 bases). The specimen sequenced was ileal tissue. As DNA, the CDR3 is TGTGCCAGCAGCTTAGGGGGGCAAGGACAGACGCACACCGGGGAGCTGTTTTTT. As protein: CASSLGGQGQTHTGELFF.